This TCR beta chain was found in a study of beta chain features in type 1 diabetes. Study-level information: Patients looked much like healthy donors when it came to age, gender and cell yields.

V was trimmed by 1 base and J by 1 base, leaving 10 bases between them. The V gene's germline CDR1 is MDHEN and CDR2 SYDVKM. The length of the CDR3 is 15 residues. It was one heparinised blood draw, averaging around 120 mL, that each donor gave. A sort by CD45RO/CCR7/CD25/CD127/CD95/CD27 yielded CD4+ naive, central memory, regulatory and stem cell-like memory cells. Expressed TCRB transcripts got sequenced, as all isolated RNA was reverse transcribed. Naive, central memory and regulatory T cell samples averaged roughly 3.6 million immunoSEQ reads each. The repertoire was sequenced with immunoSEQ multiplex PCR; TCRdb's copy has only in-frame clones and lacks some. The sample consists of about 620,000 clones, around 15% of them appearing once.

The source is a man aged 18-30 years in good health. The J gene is TRBJ1-2, the V gene TRBV28; D is possibly TRBD1 (6 bases). Sequenced sample: naive CD4+ T cells from blood. CDR3 loop: CASSLSPDSNYGYTF. In DNA form, the CDR3 reads TGTGCCAGCAGTTTATCCCCGGACAGTAACTATGGCTACACCTTC.